The 9 T cell receptor beta chains below come from one sample, sequenced in a study of CD8+CD57+ T cells in acquired aplastic anemia (dated by TCRdb to between 2017 and 2018). TCRdb names Illumina HiSeq 2000 as the instrument used. Profiling of TCR beta VDJ combinations and CDR3 sequences used genomic DNA as the template. TCRdb cleaned the public reads at Q25 with fastp, built clones with MiXCR and kept in-frame beta chains. Rows merge per CDR3 protein into single entries with the most common DNA and genes. Within this sample are 200,000 to 250,000 distinct CDR3 sequences, with approximately 60% of them counted one time only. 29% of the sample is in the top ten clones. The material sequenced was sorted CD4+, CD8+, or CD8+CD57+ T cells (not recorded which) from PBMCs. These receptor sequences come from a human donor in good health.

This clonotype appeared many times. V is TRBV7-3 and J is TRBJ2-1; D is perhaps TRBD2 (6 bases). From germline, CDR1 is SGHTA and CDR2 FQGTGA. The CDR3 runs to 16 residues. V was pared by 3 bases and J by 5 bases, with 17 bases between. CDR3: CASSFSGETLDNEQFF. DNA of the CDR3: TGTGCCAGCAGCTTTTCGGGAGAAACTCTAGACAATGAGCAGTTCTTC.

The rearrangement uses TRBV19 and TRBJ2-1, with D tentatively TRBD2 (6 bases). In germline, CDR1 is LNHDA, CDR2 SQIVND (reference sequence). CDR3 length: 13 residues. V lost 7 bases, J lost 4 bases, and 11 bases lay in between. Here the CDR3 reads CASTGDLYNEQFF. The CDR3, as DNA: TGTGCCAGTACCGGGGACTTATACAATGAGCAGTTCTTC.

A single count supports this clonotype. This rearrangement joins TRBV7-2 to TRBJ2-1; D not resolved. The CDR3 extends over 13 amino acids. CDR1 is SGHTA, CDR2 FQGNSA, per germline. Trimming took 8 bases from V and 7 from J, leaving 15 bases between them. In nucleotides, the CDR3 is TGTGCCAGCGGGGAAGGTGCGTTAAATGAGCAGTTCTTC. Its translation: CASGEGALNEQFF.

The rearrangement joins TRBV2 to TRBJ1-1; 8 bases align to TRBD1. The CDR3 runs to 18 residues. With V trimmed by 0 bases and J by 2 bases, 11 bases remained unmatched. From germline, CDR1 is SNHLY and CDR2 FYNNEI. The CDR3 loop is CASSEAVWTGRYNTEAFF. The CDR3, as DNA: TGTGCCAGCAGTGAAGCGGTGTGGACAGGGAGGTATAACACTGAAGCTTTCTTT.

A word on this clonotype: This may arise from a read error, as a much more abundant clone is one base away. The chain recombines TRBV5-4 with TRBJ2-5; 7 bases line up with TRBD2. V shed 6 bases, J shed 5 bases, and the junction held 16 bases outside the gene matches. The CDR3 consists of 16 residues. CDR1 is SGHNT and CDR2 is YYREEE in the germline V gene (reference sequence). The chain's CDR3 is CASNAYSSGLAETQYF. CDR3 DNA sequence: TGTGCCAGCAACGCCTACTCTAGCGGATTGGCTGAGACCCAGTACTTC.

This rearrangement joins TRBV24-1 to TRBJ2-2; no clear D. The V gene's germline CDR1 is KGHDR and CDR2 SFDVKD. V lost 4 bases and J 9 bases, leaving 11 bases between the germline ends. This CDR3 contains 13 residues. CDR3 DNA: TGTGCCACCAGTGAGATAGGAACCAGGGAGCTGTTTTTT. Amino acid sequence: CATSEIGTRELFF.

This clonotype was recorded at least ten times. The chain combines TRBV12-3 or TRBV12-4 with TRBJ2-5; D remains unclear. V lost 3 bases, J lost 0 bases, and 8 bases lay in between. The CDR3 covers 14 residues. The CDR3 DNA reads TGTGCCAGCAGTTTGTCGTTGTACCAAGAGACCCAGTACTTC. Protein product: CASSLSLYQETQYF.

J is TRBJ2-7 and V is TRBV11-1, with TRBD2 matching over 12 bases. After removal of 5 bases from V and 7 bases from J, the junction contained 9 bases not matched to a gene. CDR3 length equals 15 residues. The germline gives CDR1 SGHAT, CDR2 FQDESV (reference sequence). CDR3 region: CASSTRLAGAGEQYF. The DNA for the CDR3 is TGTGCCAGCAGCACCCGACTAGCGGGGGCCGGGGAGCAGTACTTC. Full variable domain (missing parts from reference TRBV11-1 and TRBJ2-7): EAEVAQSPRYKITEKSQAVAFWCDPISGHATLYWYRQILGQGPELLVQFQDESVVDDSQLPKDRFSAERLKGVDSTLKIQPAELGDSAMYLCASSTRLAGAGEQYFGPGTRLTVT.

This chain uses TRBV7-8 with TRBJ2-3, with a weak D call TRBD1 (5 bases). CDR3 length: 15 amino acids. V was shortened by 5 bases and J by 0 bases, with 12 bases between the two germline ends. Looked up from germline, CDR1 is SGHVS and CDR2 is FQNEAQ. The DNA of the CDR3 is TGTGCCAGCAGCCCCCAGGGCGCCAGCACAGATACGCAGTATTTT. Protein: CASSPQGASTDTQYF.